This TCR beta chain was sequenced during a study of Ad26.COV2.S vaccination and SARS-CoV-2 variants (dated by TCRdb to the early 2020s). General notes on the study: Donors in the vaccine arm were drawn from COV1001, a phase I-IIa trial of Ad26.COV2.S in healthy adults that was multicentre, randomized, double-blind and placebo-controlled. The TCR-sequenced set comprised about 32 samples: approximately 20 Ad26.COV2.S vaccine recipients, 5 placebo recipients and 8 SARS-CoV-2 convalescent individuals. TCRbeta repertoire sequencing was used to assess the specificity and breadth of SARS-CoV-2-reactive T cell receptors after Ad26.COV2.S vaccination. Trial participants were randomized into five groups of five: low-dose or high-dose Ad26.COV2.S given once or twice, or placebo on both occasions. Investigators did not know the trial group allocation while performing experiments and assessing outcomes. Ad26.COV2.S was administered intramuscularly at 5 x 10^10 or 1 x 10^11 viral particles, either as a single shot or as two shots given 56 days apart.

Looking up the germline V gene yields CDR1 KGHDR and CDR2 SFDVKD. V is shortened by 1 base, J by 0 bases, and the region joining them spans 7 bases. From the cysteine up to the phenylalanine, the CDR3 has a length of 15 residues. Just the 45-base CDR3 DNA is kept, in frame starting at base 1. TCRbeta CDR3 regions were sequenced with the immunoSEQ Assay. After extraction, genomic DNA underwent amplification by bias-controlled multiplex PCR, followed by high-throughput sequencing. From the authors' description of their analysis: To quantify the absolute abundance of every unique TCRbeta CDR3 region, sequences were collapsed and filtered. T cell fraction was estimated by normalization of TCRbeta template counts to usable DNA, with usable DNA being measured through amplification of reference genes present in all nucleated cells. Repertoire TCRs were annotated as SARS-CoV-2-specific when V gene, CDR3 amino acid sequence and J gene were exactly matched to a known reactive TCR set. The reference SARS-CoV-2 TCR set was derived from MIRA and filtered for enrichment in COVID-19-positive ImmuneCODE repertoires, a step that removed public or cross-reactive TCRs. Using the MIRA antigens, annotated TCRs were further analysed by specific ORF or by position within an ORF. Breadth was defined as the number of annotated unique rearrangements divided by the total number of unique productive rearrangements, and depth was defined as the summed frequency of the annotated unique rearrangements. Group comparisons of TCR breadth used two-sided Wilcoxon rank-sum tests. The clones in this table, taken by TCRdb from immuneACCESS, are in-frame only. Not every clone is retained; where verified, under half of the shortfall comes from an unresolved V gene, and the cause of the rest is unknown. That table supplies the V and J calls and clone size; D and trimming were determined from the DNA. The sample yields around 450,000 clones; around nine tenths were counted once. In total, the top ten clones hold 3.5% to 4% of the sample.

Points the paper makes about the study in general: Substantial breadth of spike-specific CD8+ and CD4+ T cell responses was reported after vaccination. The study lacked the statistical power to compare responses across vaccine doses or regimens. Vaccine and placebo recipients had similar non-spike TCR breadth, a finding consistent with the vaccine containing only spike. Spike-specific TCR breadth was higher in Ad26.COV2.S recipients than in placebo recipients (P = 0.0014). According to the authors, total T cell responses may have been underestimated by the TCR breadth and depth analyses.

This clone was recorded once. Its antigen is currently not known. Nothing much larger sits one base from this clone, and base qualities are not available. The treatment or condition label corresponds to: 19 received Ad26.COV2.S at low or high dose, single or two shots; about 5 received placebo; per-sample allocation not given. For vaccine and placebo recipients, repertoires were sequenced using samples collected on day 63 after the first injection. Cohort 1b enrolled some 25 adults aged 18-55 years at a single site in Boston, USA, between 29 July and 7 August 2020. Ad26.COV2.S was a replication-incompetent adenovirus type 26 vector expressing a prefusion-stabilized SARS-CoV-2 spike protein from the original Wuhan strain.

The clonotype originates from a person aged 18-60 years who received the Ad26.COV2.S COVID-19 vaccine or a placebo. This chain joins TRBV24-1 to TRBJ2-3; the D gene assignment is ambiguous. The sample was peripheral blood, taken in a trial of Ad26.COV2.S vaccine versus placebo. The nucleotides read TGTGCCACCAGTGATTTAGACGAGAGCACAGATACGCAGTATTTT. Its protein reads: CATSDLDESTDTQYF.